The clone carrying this TCR beta chain was detected a few times. The antigen remains undetermined. The data were taken from a study of quantifying T cell responses using KT2 cells. Study in general: cDNA was made from DNase-treated RNA using alpha and beta constant primers. The second PCR ran as a qPCR until a predetermined fluorescence threshold was reached. General study results and limits: Detection of KT2 sequences held at the lowest tested level, about one cell per 100,000 PBMC. The number of KT2 alpha and beta sequences was a linear function of input KT2 cells. Very high KT2 spike-in numbers caused saturation in KT2 sequence detection.

V lost 3 bases and J 4 bases, leaving 6 bases between the germline ends. This CDR3 spans 11 amino acids. Germline CDR1 DFQATT, CDR2 SNEGSKA (reference sequence). A single-stranded UMI oligo with SP2 sequence was ligated to cDNA 3' ends. First-round PCR used 3 to 4 cycles and beta primers RC1.1 and RC1.2 covering TRBC1 and TRBC2. TCRdb ran MiXCR on the UMI-ligation and nested PCR reads and lists one entry per CDR3 protein. The sample consists of approximately 43,000 distinct CDR3 sequences, about a sixth of them appearing once. The gene calls are TRBV20-1 and TRBJ1-2; D is unclear. The specimen was PBMCs spiked with cells of the T cell clone KT2. The receptor was derived from a human donor. The CDR3 sequence is CSARGSYGYTF. CDR3 in DNA: TGCAGTGCTAGGGGGTCCTATGGCTACACCTTC.